Below are 20 T cell receptor beta chains sequenced from a single sample in a study of CD8+CD57+ T cells in acquired aplastic anemia. CDR3 and TCR beta VDJ profiling relied on genomic DNA as the template. TCRdb called the reads again in MiXCR, with one record for every CDR3 protein. The sample has about 180,000 distinct CDR3 sequences, approximately 45% seen once. The specimen sequenced was sorted CD4+, CD8+, or CD8+CD57+ T cells (not recorded which) from PBMCs. These receptors originate from a human donor in good health.

This clonotype has a handful of counts. The J gene is TRBJ2-2, the V gene TRBV29-1; no clear D gene. The CDR3 is 10 residues long. Trimming left V 5 bases short and J 3 bases short, with 1 base between. The germline V gene has CDR1 SQVTM and CDR2 ANQGSEA. The CDR3 DNA follows: TGCAGCGTTTACACCGGGGAGCTGTTTTTT. Amino acids: CSVYTGELFF.

This clonotype was seen a single time. Compared with germline, one end of the junction differs, possibly owing to a read error. The V call is TRBV24-1, the J call TRBJ2-3; TRBD2 matches at 8 bases. Germline V gives CDR1 KGHDR, CDR2 SFDVKD. The CDR3 has 16 amino acids. The CDR3 DNA follows: TGTGCCACTAGTGAAGGTAGCGGGGCGAACACAGATACGCAGTATTTT. This translates into CATSEGSGANTDTQYF.

V is TRBV20-1 and J is TRBJ2-7; 9 nucleotides align to TRBD2. Unmatched junction bases numbered 8, after V lost 2 bases and J lost 0 bases. Germline-derived CDR1 and CDR2 are DFQATT and SNEGSKA (reference sequence). The CDR3 has 16 residues. This CDR3 reads CSARWLAGPLSYEQYF. The CDR3 nucleotides are TGCAGTGCTAGATGGCTAGCGGGACCCCTCTCCTACGAGCAGTACTTC.

This sequence joins TRBV2 and TRBJ2-7; no definite D call. Germline V gene sequence: CDR1 SNHLY, CDR2 FYNNEI. V lost 5 bases and J 0 bases, leaving 11 bases between the germline ends. The length of the CDR3 is 14 residues. CDR3 protein: CASSYSKISYEQYF. CDR3 nucleotides: TGTGCCAGCAGTTACTCGAAAATCTCCTACGAGCAGTACTTC.

This clonotype was counted a few times. The chain has TRBV7-8 and TRBJ2-1, with 9 nucleotides matching TRBD2. Unmatched junction bases numbered 6, after V lost 1 base and J lost 8 bases. Germline V gene sequence: CDR1 SGHVS, CDR2 FQNEAQ. This CDR3 spans 15 amino acids. The CDR3 loop reads CASSLGAGGYDEQFF. The CDR3 nucleotides are TGTGCCAGCAGCTTAGGGGCGGGGGGGTACGATGAGCAGTTCTTC.

This clonotype was found a few times. The chain carries TRBV11-3 and TRBJ2-7; D tentatively reads TRBD1 or TRBD2 (5 bases each). V was pared by 1 base and J by 4 bases, with 8 bases between. Germline CDR1 reads SGHNT; CDR2 reads YENEEA. CDR3 length equals 13 residues. Here the CDR3 DNA reads TGTGCCAGCAGCTTAGGTTGGGGGTACGAGCAGTACTTC. It specifies CASSLGWGYEQYF.

The gene calls are TRBV11-1 and TRBJ2-3, with D possibly being TRBD1 (6 bases). V lost 5 bases, J lost 2 bases, and 14 bases lay in between. CDR1 and CDR2 (germline): SGHAT, FQDESV (reference sequence). The CDR3 is 15 residues long. This CDR3 reads CASSVPGTFTDTQYF. The CDR3 DNA sequence: TGTGCCAGCAGCGTCCCCGGGACATTCACAGATACGCAGTATTTT.

This clonotype was detected ten times or more. The chain recombines TRBV4-2 with TRBJ1-5; 9 bases are shared with TRBD1. The J segment lost 1 base and the V segment lost 5 bases, leaving 9 bases of the junction unmatched. The CDR3 has 17 residues. Germline CDR1 LGHNA, CDR2 YNFKEQ. CDR3 region: CASSTWTGVGSNQPQHF. For the CDR3, the DNA is TGTGCCAGCAGCACGTGGACAGGGGTTGGGAGCAATCAGCCCCAGCATTTT.

Many counts were recorded for this clonotype. The chain is built from TRBV7-3 and TRBJ2-7, with D unclear. The germline CDR1 and CDR2 sequences are SGHTA and FQGTGA. This CDR3 region has 17 residues. The germline V and J ends were trimmed by 1 base and 0 bases, with 16 bases remaining between them. The CDR3 DNA follows: TGTGCCAGCAGCTTAAAATCGGTGCAGGTTCACTCCTACGAGCAGTACTTC. Its translation is CASSLKSVQVHSYEQYF.

This clonotype rates as medium-sized. The chain employs TRBV24-1 and TRBJ1-5, with D possibly being TRBD1 (6 bases). Trimming removed 6 bases from V and 2 bases from J, with 7 bases in between. The germline V gene encodes CDR1 KGHDR and CDR2 SFDVKD. The CDR3 sequence is 13 residues long. CDR3 region: CATSRQGNQPQHF. CDR3 sequence (DNA): TGTGCCACCAGTCGACAGGGCAATCAGCCCCAGCATTTT.

Turning to this clonotype: This may arise from a read error, as a much more abundant clone is one base away. The CDR3 spells CAGSKFSSGRANEQFF. CDR3 DNA sequence: TGTGCCGGCAGCAAATTTTCTAGCGGGAGGGCCAATGAGCAGTTCTTC. The V and J genes are TRBV9 and TRBJ2-1, with TRBD2 identical over 12 bases. Germline CDR1 and CDR2: SGDLS and YYNGEE. There are 16 residues in the CDR3.

With regard to this clonotype: The junction departs from the called germline gene at one end, perhaps through a read error. J is TRBJ2-6 and V is TRBV11-2, with D hard to call. Germline V lookup: CDR1 SGHAT, CDR2 FQNNGV. CDR3 length equals 17 residues. CDR3 DNA: TGTGCCAGCGGCTTCCAACAGCTGCACTCTGGGGCCAACGTCCTGACTTTC. Translated, it gives CASGFQQLHSGANVLTF. Combining the CDR3 with reference TRBV11-2 and TRBJ2-6 gives the whole variable domain EAGVAQSPRYKIIEKRQSVAFWCNPISGHATLYWYQQILGQGPKLLIQFQNNGVVDDSQLPKDRFSAERLKGVDSTLKIQPAKLEDSAVYLCASGFQQLHSGANVLTFGAGSRLTVL.

V is TRBV18 and J is TRBJ1-1; D might be TRBD1 (5 bases). This CDR3 is built from 13 residues. Per germline, CDR1 KGHSH and CDR2 LQKENI. Trimming took 6 bases from V and 7 from J, leaving 15 bases between them. CDR3 protein: CASSDRSGGEAFF. The DNA of the CDR3 is TGTGCCAGCTCCGATAGGTCCGGGGGTGAAGCTTTCTTT.

This clonotype occurred many times. The chain uses TRBV20-1 and TRBJ2-7; 12 positions match TRBD2. J gave up 6 bases and V 4 bases, and 7 bases lay outside the gene matches. Germline CDR1 is DFQATT and CDR2 is SNEGSKA (reference sequence). The CDR3 has 14 residues. The CDR3 sequence is CSAIRLAGDGEQYF. The CDR3 DNA is TGCAGTGCTATAAGACTAGCGGGAGATGGCGAGCAGTACTTC.

This clonotype was counted at least ten times. The genes are TRBV24-1 and TRBJ2-4; D remains unclear. CDR1 KGHDR and CDR2 SFDVKD come from the germline V gene. The length of the CDR3 is 19 residues. V lost 0 bases to trimming and J lost 0 bases, with 17 bases between them. The CDR3 DNA reads TGTGCCACCAGTGATTTGAGCCCTAGAGCCGTACTAGCCAAAAACATTCAGTACTTC. It codes for CATSDLSPRAVLAKNIQYF.

The V gene is TRBV2, the J gene TRBJ1-6, with D unresolved. Germline assignment: CDR1 SNHLY and CDR2 FYNNEI. This CDR3 is 13 amino acids long. V shed 5 bases and J shed 8 bases, with 10 bases lying between them. The CDR3 DNA is TGTGCCAGCAGTCCATCTAACGATTCACCCCTCCACTTT. Protein: CASSPSNDSPLHF.

This clonotype was counted many times. J is TRBJ1-1 and V is TRBV7-9; D is possibly TRBD1 (5 bases). The CDR3 spans 15 residues. Germline CDR1 reads SEHNR; CDR2 reads FQNEAQ (reference sequence). V was cut by 0 bases and J by 5 bases, with 13 bases left in between. CDR3 sequence reads: CASSLAGAGGTEAFF. The CDR3 DNA is TGTGCCAGCAGCTTAGCCGGGGCAGGCGGGACTGAAGCTTTCTTT.

This clonotype appeared many times. The rearrangement joins TRBV5-6 to TRBJ2-2; 8 bases match TRBD1. Germline-derived CDR1 and CDR2 are SGHDT and YYEEEE. The CDR3 sequence is 14 residues long. The junction had 5 bases not matched to a gene; V was cut back by 5 bases and J by 5 bases. The CDR3 nucleotides read TGTGCCAGCAGGGCCAGGGGGCGTACCGGGGAGCTGTTTTTT. Its translation: CASRARGRTGELFF.

This clonotype occurred many times. The chain is built from TRBV20-1 and TRBJ2-7, with D possibly TRBD1 on 6 matching bases. V was shortened by 0 bases and J by 5 bases, with 14 bases between the two germline ends. This CDR3 is built from 14 residues. Germline V gene data show CDR1 as DFQATT and CDR2 as SNEGSKA (reference sequence). This chain's CDR3 is CSARDGQGYDEQYF. In nucleotides, the CDR3 is TGCAGTGCTAGAGATGGGCAGGGGTACGACGAGCAGTACTTC.

The table lists this clonotype with many counts. The V gene is TRBV20-1, the J gene TRBJ2-1; 9 nucleotides align to TRBD1. The J segment lost 9 bases and the V segment lost 6 bases, leaving 6 bases of the junction unmatched. From germline, CDR1 is DFQATT and CDR2 SNEGSKA (reference sequence). CDR3 length: 12 residues. CDR3 DNA sequence: TGCAGTGCCAAACAGGGGGCTGGTGAGCAGTTCTTC. Translated, it gives CSAKQGAGEQFF.